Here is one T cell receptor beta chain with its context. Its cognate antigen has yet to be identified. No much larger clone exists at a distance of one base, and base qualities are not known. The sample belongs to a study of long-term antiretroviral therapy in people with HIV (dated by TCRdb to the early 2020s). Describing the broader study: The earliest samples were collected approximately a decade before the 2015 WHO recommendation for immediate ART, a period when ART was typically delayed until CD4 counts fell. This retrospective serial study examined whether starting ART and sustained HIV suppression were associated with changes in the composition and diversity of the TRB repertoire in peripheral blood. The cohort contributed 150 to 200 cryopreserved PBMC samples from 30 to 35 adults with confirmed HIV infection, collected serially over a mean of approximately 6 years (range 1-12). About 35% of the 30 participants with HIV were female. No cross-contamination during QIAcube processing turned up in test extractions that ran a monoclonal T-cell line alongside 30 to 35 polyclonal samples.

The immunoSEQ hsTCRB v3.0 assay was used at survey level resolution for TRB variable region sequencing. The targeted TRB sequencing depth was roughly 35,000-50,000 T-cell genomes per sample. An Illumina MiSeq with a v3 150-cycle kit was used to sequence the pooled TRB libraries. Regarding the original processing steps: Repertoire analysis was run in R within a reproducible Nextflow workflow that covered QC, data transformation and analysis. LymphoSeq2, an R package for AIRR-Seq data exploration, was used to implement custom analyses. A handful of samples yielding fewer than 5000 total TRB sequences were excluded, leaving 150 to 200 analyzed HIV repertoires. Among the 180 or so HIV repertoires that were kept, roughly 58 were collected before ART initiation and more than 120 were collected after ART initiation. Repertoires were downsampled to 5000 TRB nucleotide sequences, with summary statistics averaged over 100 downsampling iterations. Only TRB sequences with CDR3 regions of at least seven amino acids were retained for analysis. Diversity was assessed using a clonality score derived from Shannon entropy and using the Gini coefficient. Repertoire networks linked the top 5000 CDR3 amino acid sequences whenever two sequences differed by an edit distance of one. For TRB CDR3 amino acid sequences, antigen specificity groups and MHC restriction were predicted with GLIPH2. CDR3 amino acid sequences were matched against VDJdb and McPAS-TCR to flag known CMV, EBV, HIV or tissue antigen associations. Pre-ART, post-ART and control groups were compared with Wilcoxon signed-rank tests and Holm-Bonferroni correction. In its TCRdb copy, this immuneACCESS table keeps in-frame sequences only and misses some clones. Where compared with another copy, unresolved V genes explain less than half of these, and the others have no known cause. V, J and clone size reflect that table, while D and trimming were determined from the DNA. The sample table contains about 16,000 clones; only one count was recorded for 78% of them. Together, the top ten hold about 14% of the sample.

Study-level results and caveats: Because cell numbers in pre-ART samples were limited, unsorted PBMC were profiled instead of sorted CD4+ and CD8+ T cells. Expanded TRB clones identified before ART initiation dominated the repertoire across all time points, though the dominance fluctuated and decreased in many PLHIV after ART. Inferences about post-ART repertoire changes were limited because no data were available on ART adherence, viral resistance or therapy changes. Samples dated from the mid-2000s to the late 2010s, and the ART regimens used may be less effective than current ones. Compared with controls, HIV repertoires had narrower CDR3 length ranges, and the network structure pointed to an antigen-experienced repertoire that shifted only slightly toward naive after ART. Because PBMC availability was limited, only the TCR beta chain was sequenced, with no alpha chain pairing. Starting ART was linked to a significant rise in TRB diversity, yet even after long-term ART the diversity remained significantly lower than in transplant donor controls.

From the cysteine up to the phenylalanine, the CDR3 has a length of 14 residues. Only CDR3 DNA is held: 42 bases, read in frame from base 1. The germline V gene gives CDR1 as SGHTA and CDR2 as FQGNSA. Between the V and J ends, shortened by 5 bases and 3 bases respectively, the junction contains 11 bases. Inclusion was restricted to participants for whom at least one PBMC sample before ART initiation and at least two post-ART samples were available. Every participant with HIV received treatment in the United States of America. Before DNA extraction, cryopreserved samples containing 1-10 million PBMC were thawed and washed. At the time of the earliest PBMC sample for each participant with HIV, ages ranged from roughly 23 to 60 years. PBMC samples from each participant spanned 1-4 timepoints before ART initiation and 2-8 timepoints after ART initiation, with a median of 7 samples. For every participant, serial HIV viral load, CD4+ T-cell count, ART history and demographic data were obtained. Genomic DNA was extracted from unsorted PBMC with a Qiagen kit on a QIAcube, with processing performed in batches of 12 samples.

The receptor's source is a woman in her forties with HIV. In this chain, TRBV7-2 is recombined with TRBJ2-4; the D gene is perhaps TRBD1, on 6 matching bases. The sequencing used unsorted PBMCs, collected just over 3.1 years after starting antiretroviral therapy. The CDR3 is CASSPQGNKNIQYF. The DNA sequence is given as TGTGCCAGCAGCCCCCAGGGGAACAAAAACATTCAGTACTTC.